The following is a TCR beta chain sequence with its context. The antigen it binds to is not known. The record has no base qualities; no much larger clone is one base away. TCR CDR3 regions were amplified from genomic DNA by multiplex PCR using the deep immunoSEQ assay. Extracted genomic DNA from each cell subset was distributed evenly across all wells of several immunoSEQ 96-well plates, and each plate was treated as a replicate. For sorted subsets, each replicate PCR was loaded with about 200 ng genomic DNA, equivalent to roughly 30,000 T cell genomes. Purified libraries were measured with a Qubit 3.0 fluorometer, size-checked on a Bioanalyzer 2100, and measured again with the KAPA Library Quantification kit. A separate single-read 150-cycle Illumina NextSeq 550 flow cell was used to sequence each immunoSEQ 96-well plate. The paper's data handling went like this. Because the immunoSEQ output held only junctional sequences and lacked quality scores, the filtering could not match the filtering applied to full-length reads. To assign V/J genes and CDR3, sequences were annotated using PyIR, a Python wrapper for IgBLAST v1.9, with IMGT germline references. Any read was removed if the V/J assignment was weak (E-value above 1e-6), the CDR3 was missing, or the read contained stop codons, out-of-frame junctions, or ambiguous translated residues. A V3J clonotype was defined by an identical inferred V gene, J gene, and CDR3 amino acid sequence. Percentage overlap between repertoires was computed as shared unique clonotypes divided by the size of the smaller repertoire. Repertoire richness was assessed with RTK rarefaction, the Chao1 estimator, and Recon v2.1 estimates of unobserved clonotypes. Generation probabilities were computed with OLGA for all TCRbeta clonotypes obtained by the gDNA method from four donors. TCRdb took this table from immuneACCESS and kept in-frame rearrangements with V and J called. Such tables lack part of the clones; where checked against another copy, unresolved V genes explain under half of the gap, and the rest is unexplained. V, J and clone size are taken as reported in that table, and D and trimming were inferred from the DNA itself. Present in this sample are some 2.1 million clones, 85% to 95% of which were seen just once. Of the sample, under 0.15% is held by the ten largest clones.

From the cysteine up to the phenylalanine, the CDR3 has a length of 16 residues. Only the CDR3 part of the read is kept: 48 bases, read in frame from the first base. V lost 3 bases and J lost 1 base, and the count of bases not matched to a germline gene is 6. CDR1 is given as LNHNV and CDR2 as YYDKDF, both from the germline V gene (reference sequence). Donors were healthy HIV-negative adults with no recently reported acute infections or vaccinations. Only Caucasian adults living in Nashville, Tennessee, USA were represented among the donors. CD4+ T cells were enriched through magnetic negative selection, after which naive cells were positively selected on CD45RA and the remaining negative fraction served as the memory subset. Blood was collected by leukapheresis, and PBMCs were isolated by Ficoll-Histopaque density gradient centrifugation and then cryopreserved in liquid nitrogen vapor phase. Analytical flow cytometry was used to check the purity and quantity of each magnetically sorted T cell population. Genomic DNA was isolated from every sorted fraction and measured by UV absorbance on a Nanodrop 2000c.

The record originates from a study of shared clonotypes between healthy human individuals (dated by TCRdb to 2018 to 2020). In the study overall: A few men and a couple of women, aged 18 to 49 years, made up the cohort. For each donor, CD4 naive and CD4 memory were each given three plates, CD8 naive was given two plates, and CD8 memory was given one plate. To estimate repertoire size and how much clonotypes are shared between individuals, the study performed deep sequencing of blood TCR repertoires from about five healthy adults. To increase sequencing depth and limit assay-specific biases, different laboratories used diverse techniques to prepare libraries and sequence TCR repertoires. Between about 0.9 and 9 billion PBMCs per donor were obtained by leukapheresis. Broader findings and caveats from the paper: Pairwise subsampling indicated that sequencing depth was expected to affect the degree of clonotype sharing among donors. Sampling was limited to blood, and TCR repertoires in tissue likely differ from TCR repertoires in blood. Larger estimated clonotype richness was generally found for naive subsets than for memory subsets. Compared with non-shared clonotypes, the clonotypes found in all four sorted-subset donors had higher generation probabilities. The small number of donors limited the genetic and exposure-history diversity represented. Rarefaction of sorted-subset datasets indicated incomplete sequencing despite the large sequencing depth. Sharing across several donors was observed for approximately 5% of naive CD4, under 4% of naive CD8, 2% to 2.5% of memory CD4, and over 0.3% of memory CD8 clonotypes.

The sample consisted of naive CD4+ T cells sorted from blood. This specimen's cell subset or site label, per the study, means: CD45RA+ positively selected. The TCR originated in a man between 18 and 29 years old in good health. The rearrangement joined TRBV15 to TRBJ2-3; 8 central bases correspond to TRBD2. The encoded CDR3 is CATSSYLSGGTDTQYF. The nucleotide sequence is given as TGTGCCACCAGCAGTTACCTTAGCGGGGGCACAGATACGCAGTATTTT.